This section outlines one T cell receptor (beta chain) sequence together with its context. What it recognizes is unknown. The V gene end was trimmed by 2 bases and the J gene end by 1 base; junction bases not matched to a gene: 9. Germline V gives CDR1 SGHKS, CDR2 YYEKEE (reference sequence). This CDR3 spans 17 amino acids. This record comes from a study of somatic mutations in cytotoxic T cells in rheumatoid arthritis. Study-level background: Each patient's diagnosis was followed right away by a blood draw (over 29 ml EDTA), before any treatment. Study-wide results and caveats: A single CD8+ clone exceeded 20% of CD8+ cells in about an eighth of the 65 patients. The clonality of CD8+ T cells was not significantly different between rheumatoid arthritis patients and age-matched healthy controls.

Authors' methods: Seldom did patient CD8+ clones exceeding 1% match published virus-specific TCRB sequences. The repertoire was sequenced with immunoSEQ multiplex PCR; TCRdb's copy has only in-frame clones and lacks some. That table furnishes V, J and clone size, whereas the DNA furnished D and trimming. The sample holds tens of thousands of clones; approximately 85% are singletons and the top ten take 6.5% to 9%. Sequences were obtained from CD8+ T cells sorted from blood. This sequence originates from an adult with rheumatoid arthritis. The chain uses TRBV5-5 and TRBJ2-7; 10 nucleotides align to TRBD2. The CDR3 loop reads CASSLGTSEILSYEQYF. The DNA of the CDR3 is TGTGCCAGCAGCTTAGGGACTAGCGAGATTCTTTCCTACGAGCAGTACTTC.